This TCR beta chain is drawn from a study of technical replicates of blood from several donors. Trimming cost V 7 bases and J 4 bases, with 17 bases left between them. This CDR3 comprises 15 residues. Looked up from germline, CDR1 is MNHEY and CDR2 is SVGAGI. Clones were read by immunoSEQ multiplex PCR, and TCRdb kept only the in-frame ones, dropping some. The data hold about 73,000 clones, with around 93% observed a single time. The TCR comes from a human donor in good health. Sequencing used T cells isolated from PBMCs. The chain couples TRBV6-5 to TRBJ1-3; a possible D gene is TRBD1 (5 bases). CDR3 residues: CASIPFGGVGNTIYF. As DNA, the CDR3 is TGTGCCAGCATCCCTTTTGGAGGGGTGGGAAACACCATATATTTT.